The next 8 T cell receptor beta chains were all read from a single sample in a study of T cells in narcolepsy (dated by TCRdb to 2017 to 2018). Receptor amplification or capture employed the immunoSEQ multiplex PCR assay. The source is immuneACCESS, and TCRdb retained only in-frame sequences with V and J called. Part of the clones is not carried over; for the studies checked, unresolved V genes explain less than half of this, and the remainder is unexplained. The sample records roughly 20,000 clones, under 85% of which are singletons. The top ten hold around 1.6% of the sample. Sequenced input: memory (CD45RA-) CD4+ T cells from blood. The sample's cell subset or site label is to be understood as: memory T cells sorted ex vivo from peripheral blood. The receptors stem from a human donor in good health.

The chain joins TRBV7-2 to TRBJ2-2; no reliable D call. With 5 bases removed from V and 6 bases from J, the gap between germline ends came to 13 bases. The CDR3 sequence is 14 residues long. CDR1 SGHTA and CDR2 FQGNSA come from the germline V gene. The CDR3 DNA is TGTGCCAGCAGCCCATCCCTCGCCGCCGGGGAGCTGTTTTTT. It codes for CASSPSLAAGELFF.

The chain is built from TRBV2 and TRBJ1-1; D not certain. The V and J ends lost 4 bases and 0 bases respectively, with 6 bases between them. Germline values: CDR1 SNHLY, CDR2 FYNNEI. The CDR3 runs to 13 residues. CDR3 in amino acids: CASSVGMNTEAFF. CDR3 nucleotide sequence: TGTGCCAGCAGTGTAGGTATGAACACTGAAGCTTTCTTT.

The chain is built from TRBV7-3 and TRBJ2-7; 7 bases fit TRBD1. CDR1 and CDR2 (germline): SGHTA, FQGTGA. This CDR3 region has 14 residues. With 1 base clipped from V and 6 bases from J, the junction kept 6 bases outside the gene matches. The CDR3 bases are TGTGCCAGCAGCTTAATGTCGACAGGGAGCGAGCAGTACTTC. As protein: CASSLMSTGSEQYF. Looking up the rest from reference TRBV7-3 and TRBJ2-7 gives the full variable domain: GAGVSQTPSNKVTEKGKYVELRCDPISGHTALYWYRQSLGQGPEFLIYFQGTGAADDSGLPNDRFFAVRPEGSVSTLKIQRTERGDSAVYLCASSLMSTGSEQYFGPGTRLTVT.

This clone has only one observation. The chain combines TRBV19 with TRBJ2-3; the D gene is possibly TRBD1 (6 bases). The CDR3 is made up of 15 amino acids. The germline CDR1 and CDR2 sequences are LNHDA and SQIVND (reference sequence). V was trimmed by 5 bases and J by 2 bases, leaving 14 bases between them. CDR3: CASSRQGLVTDTQYF. For the CDR3, the DNA is TGTGCCAGTAGTCGGCAGGGGCTAGTCACAGATACGCAGTATTTT.

V gene TRBV5-1 combines with J gene TRBJ1-2; TRBD1 matches at 7 bases. CDR1 SGHRS and CDR2 YFSETQ come from the germline V gene. The CDR3 totals 14 residues. Losses at the gene ends were 2 bases for V and 4 bases for J; bases not matched to a gene: 5. CDR3 in amino acids: CASSLIQGSYGYTF. CDR3 sequence (DNA): TGCGCCAGCAGCTTAATACAGGGGAGCTATGGCTACACCTTC.

The genes are TRBV7-2 and TRBJ1-5, with D unresolved. Germline CDR1 is SGHTA and CDR2 is FQGNSA. The length of the CDR3 is 15 residues. V was trimmed by 2 bases and J by 0 bases, leaving 8 bases between them. This chain's CDR3 is CASSLSPSSNQPQHF. For the CDR3, the DNA is TGTGCCAGCAGCTTAAGCCCCAGTAGCAATCAGCCCCAGCATTTT.

The chain uses TRBV11-1 and TRBJ2-5, with TRBD1 matching 9 bases. The J segment lost 4 bases and the V segment lost 0 bases, leaving 9 bases of the junction unmatched. CDR3 length: 17 residues. CDR1 and CDR2 (germline): SGHAT, FQDESV (reference sequence). The CDR3 bases are TGTGCCAGCAGCTTAGCCCCCTCCGGGACAGGGCGAGAGACCCAGTACTTC. It translates to CASSLAPSGTGRETQYF.

This chain links TRBV4-1 with TRBJ2-7; 10 bases map to TRBD1. There are 13 residues in the CDR3. From germline, CDR1 is MGHRA and CDR2 YSYEKL. The ends lost 4 bases at V and 13 bases at J; junction bases unmatched: 10. CDR3 region: CASSRVTGGDVYF. CDR3 DNA sequence: TGCGCCAGCAGCCGAGTGACAGGGGGCGATGTCTACTTC.